These 22 T cell receptor beta chains share one sample of origin, sequenced in a study of blood T cell repertoires in COVID-19. The data were produced by immunoSEQ multiplex PCR, yet TCRdb's version contains in-frame clones alone and is incomplete. The sample yields 200,000 to 250,000 clones, about 80% seen once. The material sequenced was peripheral blood. These receptors came from a woman of 80 years or more with COVID-19, enrolled during active disease.

The chain has TRBV2 and TRBJ1-1; D might be TRBD1 (6 bases). This CDR3 is built from 14 residues. The germline V gene encodes CDR1 SNHLY and CDR2 FYNNEI. V lost 4 bases and J lost 6, with 15 bases in between. This CDR3 is CASSGESRGAEAFF. In DNA form, the CDR3 reads TGTGCCAGCAGTGGGGAGAGCAGGGGCGCTGAAGCTTTCTTT.

The gene calls are TRBV5-1 and TRBJ2-3, with D maybe TRBD2 (7 bases). There are 15 residues in the CDR3. Germline CDR1 SGHRS, CDR2 YFSETQ. Trimming pared 4 bases from V and 1 base from J, leaving 13 bases between. Here the CDR3 reads CASSIGGDRTDTQYF. In nucleotides, the CDR3 is TGCGCCAGCAGCATAGGGGGGGATCGCACAGATACGCAGTATTTT.

The rearrangement links TRBV5-5 to TRBJ1-2; 10 bases match TRBD1. Germline CDR1 and CDR2: SGHKS and YYEKEE (reference sequence). This CDR3 has 16 amino acids. V lost 4 bases and J lost 8; bases outside the gene matches: 14. The CDR3, as DNA: TGTGCCAGCAGCAGCCGGGGACAGGGGACATTCCGGGGCTACACCTTC. Its translation is CASSSRGQGTFRGYTF.

The chain joins TRBV3-1 (or the pseudogene TRBV3-2) to TRBJ1-2, with D possibly TRBD1 on 5 matching bases. The CDR3 sequence is 14 residues long. Germline loops: CDR1 LGHDT, CDR2 YNNKEL (reference sequence). V gave up 4 bases and J gave up 3 bases, with 12 bases separating them. The CDR3 sequence is CASSRGERDYGYTF. The CDR3 coding sequence is TGTGCCAGCAGCCGGGGGGAAAGGGACTATGGCTACACCTTC.

The chain combines TRBV27 with TRBJ2-3; possible D gene TRBD2, 6 bases. Between the trimmed V and J ends, which lost 8 bases and 9 bases, there was a span of 21 bases. The CDR3 is made up of 14 amino acids. The V gene's germline CDR1 is MNHEY and CDR2 SMNVEV (reference sequence). The CDR3 DNA reads as TGTGCCAGCGGCCCGGGAGCCGCCCTGGGGACGCAGTATTTT. It encodes CASGPGAALGTQYF.

The V call is TRBV6-1, the J call TRBJ1-3, with D unresolved. The CDR3 covers 19 residues. Between the trimmed V and J ends, which lost 2 bases and 0 bases, there was a span of 20 bases. CDR1 is MNHNS and CDR2 is SASEGT in the germline V gene. CDR3 coding DNA: TGTGCCAGCAGTGAAAAAACAGCCAGTTTTCTTCTCTCTGGAAACACCATATATTTT. It translates to CASSEKTASFLLSGNTIYF.

The rearrangement links TRBV3-1 (or the pseudogene TRBV3-2) to TRBJ1-2; D perhaps matches TRBD1 (5 bases). Germline values: CDR1 LGHDT, CDR2 YNNKEL (reference sequence). V lost 7 bases to trimming and J lost 2 bases, with 14 bases between them. The length of the CDR3 is 14 residues. The CDR3 protein is CASTYGRGNYGYTF. The CDR3 DNA reads as TGTGCCAGCACCTACGGGAGGGGCAACTATGGCTACACCTTC.

The chain carries TRBV9 and TRBJ2-7; perhaps TRBD2 as D (6 bases). The CDR3 covers 13 residues. V was clipped by 3 bases and J by 4 bases, with 11 bases between them. Germline CDR1 reads SGDLS; CDR2 reads YYNGEE. Here the CDR3 DNA reads TGTGCCAGCAGCGCGCCCGGGGGTTACGAGCAGTACTTC. Translated, it gives CASSAPGGYEQYF. Full variable domain (remainder filled in from reference TRBV9 and TRBJ2-7): DSGVTQTPKHLITATGQRVTLRCSPRSGDLSVYWYQQSLDQGLQFLIQYYNGEERAKGNILERFSAQQFPDLHSELNLSSLELGDSALYFCASSAPGGYEQYFGPGTRLTVT.

This clone was seen just once. The chain has TRBV6-1 and TRBJ2-3; 12 nucleotides match TRBD1. V was pared by 4 bases and J by 7 bases, with 12 bases of the junction left unmatched. The CDR3 covers 17 residues. Germline V lookup: CDR1 MNHNS, CDR2 SASEGT. CDR3 nucleotide sequence: TGTGCCAGCAGTGTGGGGGGCGGGACAGGGGGCCGGAATACGCAGTATTTT. Translated: CASSVGGGTGGRNTQYF.

As for this clone: Other DNA variants within this sample encode the same CDR3. The V gene is TRBV5-6, the J gene TRBJ2-5, with 9 bases identical to TRBD1. V lost 4 bases to trimming and J lost 4 bases; unmatched junction nucleotides: 8. In germline, CDR1 is SGHDT, CDR2 YYEEEE. The CDR3 has 15 amino acids. CDR3 DNA: TGTGCCAGCAGCCCGGGACAGGGTAAGGGAGAGACCCAGTACTTC. Protein: CASSPGQGKGETQYF.

This chain connects TRBV5-1 to TRBJ1-2, with D perhaps TRBD1 (5 bases). V lost 0 bases and J 2 bases, leaving 11 bases between the germline ends. This CDR3 is 15 amino acids long. From germline, CDR1 is SGHRS and CDR2 YFSETQ. The CDR3 DNA reads as TGCGCCAGCAGCTTGGAGGGGAAGTCCAACTATGGCTACACCTTC. It encodes CASSLEGKSNYGYTF.

The genes are TRBV5-4 and TRBJ2-5; 8 bases match TRBD1. The germline V gene has CDR1 SGHNT and CDR2 YYREEE (reference sequence). The CDR3 loop spans 15 amino acids. V lost 0 bases and J lost 5; bases outside the gene matches: 6. DNA of the CDR3: TGTGCCAGCAGCTTGGGGACAGGGTGGAGGGAGACCCAGTACTTC. Translating gives CASSLGTGWRETQYF.

The J gene is TRBJ2-6, the V gene TRBV7-9, with 8 positions matching TRBD2. V shed 6 bases and J 1 base; nucleotides not matched to a gene: 14. This CDR3 is built from 19 residues. Germline V gives CDR1 SEHNR, CDR2 FQNEAQ (reference sequence). The CDR3 DNA sequence: TGTGCCAGCAGTAATCGGAACCCCTTAGCGGGATCTGGGGCCAACGTCCTGACTTTC. This sequence encodes CASSNRNPLAGSGANVLTF.

V and J are TRBV6-5 and TRBJ2-7; D uncertain. CDR1 and CDR2 (germline): MNHEY, SVGAGI. V lost 7 bases and J lost 2, with 15 bases in between. The CDR3 runs to 14 residues. This CDR3 is CASTKQGGAYEQYF. The CDR3 DNA sequence: TGTGCCAGCACCAAACAAGGTGGAGCCTACGAGCAGTACTTC.

The genes are TRBV28 and TRBJ1-1; a possible D gene is TRBD1 (5 bases). Germline values: CDR1 MDHEN, CDR2 SYDVKM. With 2 bases removed from V and 0 bases from J, the gap between germline ends came to 16 bases. The CDR3 spans 17 residues. CDR3 sequence: CASSLTDKLLVNTEAFF. The CDR3 DNA sequence: TGTGCCAGCAGTTTAACGGACAAGCTTCTAGTGAACACTGAAGCTTTCTTT.

The V call is TRBV5-6, the J call TRBJ1-6; D is perhaps TRBD1 (5 bases). Per the germline V gene, CDR1 is SGHDT and CDR2 is YYEEEE. This CDR3 region has 16 residues. V lost 4 bases to trimming and J lost 8 bases, with 19 bases between them. The CDR3 sequence is CASSDQRQSNYSPLHF. The CDR3 bases are TGTGCCAGCAGCGACCAACGACAGAGTAATTATTCACCCCTCCACTTT.

The chain's CDR3 is CASSPPQGQINEKLFF. The CDR3 coding sequence is TGTGCCAGCTCACCACCTCAGGGACAGATCAATGAAAAACTGTTTTTT. The V gene is TRBV18, the J gene TRBJ1-4; 7 nucleotides match TRBD1. This CDR3 has 16 amino acids. Germline CDR1 KGHSH, CDR2 LQKENI. The J segment lost 5 bases and the V segment lost 0 bases, leaving 6 bases of the junction unmatched.

Of note for this clone: The identical CDR3 is also encoded by other nucleotide sequences in the sample. The chain has TRBV11-2 and TRBJ1-3, with a tentative D call TRBD1 (6 bases). Germline CDR1 is SGHAT and CDR2 is FQNNGV. Trimming took 5 bases from V and 1 from J, leaving 15 bases between them. CDR3 length: 16 residues. This CDR3 reads CASSPGGLGSGNTIYF. CDR3 in DNA: TGTGCCAGCAGCCCCGGGGGGCTCGGGTCTGGAAACACCATATATTTT.

V usage is TRBV3-1 (or the pseudogene TRBV3-2) and J usage is TRBJ1-2; D not certain. Per germline, CDR1 LGHDT and CDR2 YNNKEL (reference sequence). CDR3 size: 13 residues. Trimming left V 1 base short and J 8 bases short, with 11 bases between. CDR3 bases: TGTGCCAGCAGCCAAGGGTCCGGAGGGGGCTACACCTTC. Protein product: CASSQGSGGGYTF.

This chain uses TRBV2 with TRBJ2-3; maybe TRBD2 (5 bases). The CDR3 extends over 13 amino acids. CDR1 is SNHLY and CDR2 is FYNNEI in the germline V gene. V shed 3 bases and J shed 6 bases, with 10 bases lying between them. The CDR3 nucleotides read TGTGCCAGCAGTGATGGCAGGAGGGATACGCAGTATTTT. Protein product: CASSDGRRDTQYF.

This chain uses TRBV19 with TRBJ2-1, with TRBD1 matching 9 bases. The CDR3 spans 15 residues. Per the germline V gene, CDR1 is LNHDA and CDR2 is SQIVND (reference sequence). The V gene end was trimmed by 5 bases and the J gene end by 6 bases; junction bases not matched to a gene: 8. This chain's CDR3 is CASSPGTGNSNEQFF. In DNA, the CDR3 is TGTGCCAGTAGTCCGGGGACAGGGAACTCCAATGAGCAGTTCTTC.

The chain couples TRBV18 to TRBJ1-5; 9 bases line up with TRBD1. J lost 5 bases, V lost 2 bases, and 7 bases had no gene match. The germline gives CDR1 KGHSH, CDR2 LQKENI. This CDR3 has 16 residues. The CDR3 DNA reads TGTGCCAGCTCACCAGGGGGACAGGGTAGGGATCAGCCCCAGCATTTT. It translates to CASSPGGQGRDQPQHF.